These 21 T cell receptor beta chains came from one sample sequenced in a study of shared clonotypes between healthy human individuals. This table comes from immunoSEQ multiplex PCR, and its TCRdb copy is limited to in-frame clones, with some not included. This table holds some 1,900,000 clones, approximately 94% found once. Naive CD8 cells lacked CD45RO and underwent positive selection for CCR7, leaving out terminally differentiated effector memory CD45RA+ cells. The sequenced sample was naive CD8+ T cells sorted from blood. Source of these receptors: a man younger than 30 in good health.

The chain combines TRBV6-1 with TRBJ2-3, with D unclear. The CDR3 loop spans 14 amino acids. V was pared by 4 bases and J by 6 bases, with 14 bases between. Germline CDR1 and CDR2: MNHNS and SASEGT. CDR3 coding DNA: TGTGCCAGCAGTGTGGAAAATATCGCCGATACGCAGTATTTT. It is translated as CASSVENIADTQYF.

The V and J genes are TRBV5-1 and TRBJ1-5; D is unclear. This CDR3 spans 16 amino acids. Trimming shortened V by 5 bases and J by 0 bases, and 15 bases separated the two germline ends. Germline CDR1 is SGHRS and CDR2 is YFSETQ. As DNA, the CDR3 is TGCGCCAGCAGGTCCCGGCGGTTTAATAGCAATCAGCCCCAGCATTTT. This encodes CASRSRRFNSNQPQHF.

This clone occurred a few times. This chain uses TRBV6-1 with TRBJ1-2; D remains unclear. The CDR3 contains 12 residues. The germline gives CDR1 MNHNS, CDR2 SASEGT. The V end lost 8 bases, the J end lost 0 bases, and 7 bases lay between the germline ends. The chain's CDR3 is CASPGTNYGYTF. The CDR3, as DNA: TGTGCCAGCCCGGGGACTAACTATGGCTACACCTTC.

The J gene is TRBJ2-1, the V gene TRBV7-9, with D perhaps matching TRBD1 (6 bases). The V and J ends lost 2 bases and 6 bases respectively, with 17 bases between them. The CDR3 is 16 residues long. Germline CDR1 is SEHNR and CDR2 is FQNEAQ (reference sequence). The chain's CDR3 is CASSLSPGQGANEQFF. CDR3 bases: TGTGCCAGCAGCTTATCCCCGGGACAAGGGGCCAATGAGCAGTTCTTC.

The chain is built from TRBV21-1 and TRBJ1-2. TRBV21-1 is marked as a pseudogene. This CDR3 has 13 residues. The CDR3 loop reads CATKSWGYYGYTF. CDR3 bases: TGTGCCACCAAAAGCTGGGGGTATTATGGCTACACCTTC.

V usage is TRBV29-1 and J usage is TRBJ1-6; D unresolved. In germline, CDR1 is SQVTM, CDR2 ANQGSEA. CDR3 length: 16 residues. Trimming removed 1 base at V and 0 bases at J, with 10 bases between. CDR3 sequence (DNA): TGCAGCGTTGAAGTTCGGGAGAGCTCCTATAATTCACCCCTCCACTTT. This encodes CSVEVRESSYNSPLHF.

The CDR3 bases are TGTGCCAGCAGTCCCAGGACAGGGGAGGTGAACACTGAAGCTTTCTTT. The encoded protein is CASSPRTGEVNTEAFF. J is TRBJ1-1 and V is TRBV27, with 9 nucleotides matching TRBD1. CDR1 and CDR2 (germline): MNHEY, SMNVEV (reference sequence). Trimming removed 5 bases from V and 0 bases from J; junction bases left unmatched: 7. This CDR3 is 16 amino acids long.

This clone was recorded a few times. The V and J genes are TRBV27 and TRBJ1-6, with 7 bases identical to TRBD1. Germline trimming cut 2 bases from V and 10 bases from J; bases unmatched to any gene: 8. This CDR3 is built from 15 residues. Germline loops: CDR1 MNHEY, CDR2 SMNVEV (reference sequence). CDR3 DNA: TGTGCCAGCAGTTTAGACAGGGTCGGGTGGTCACCCCTCCACTTT. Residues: CASSLDRVGWSPLHF.

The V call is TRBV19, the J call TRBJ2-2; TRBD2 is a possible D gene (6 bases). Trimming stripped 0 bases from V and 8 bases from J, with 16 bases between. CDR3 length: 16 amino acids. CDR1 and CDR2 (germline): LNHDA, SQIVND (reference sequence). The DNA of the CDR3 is TGTGCCAGTAGTATAGAGGGGACTGGATCGTGGGGGGAGCTGTTTTTT. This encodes CASSIEGTGSWGELFF.

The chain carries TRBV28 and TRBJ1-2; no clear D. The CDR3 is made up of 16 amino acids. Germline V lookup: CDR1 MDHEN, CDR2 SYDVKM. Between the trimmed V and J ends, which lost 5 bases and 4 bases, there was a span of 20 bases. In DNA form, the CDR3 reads TGTGCCAGCAGTGGAGGTAGGGCTCAGCCCATCTATGGCTACACCTTC. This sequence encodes CASSGGRAQPIYGYTF.

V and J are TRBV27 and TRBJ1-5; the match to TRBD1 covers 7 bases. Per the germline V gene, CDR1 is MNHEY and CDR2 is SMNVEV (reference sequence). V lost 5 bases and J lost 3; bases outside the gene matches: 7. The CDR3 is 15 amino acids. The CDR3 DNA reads TGTGCCAGCAGTCCCGGGACAGCACTCAATCAGCCCCAGCATTTT. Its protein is CASSPGTALNQPQHF.

The CDR3 bases are TGTGCCAGCAGCGCAGCAGACCCGAATGAGCAGTTCTTC. This codes for CASSAADPNEQFF. V is TRBV2 and J is TRBJ2-1; D unresolved. This CDR3 is built from 13 residues. The V gene's germline CDR1 is SNHLY and CDR2 FYNNEI. Deletions cut 6 bases from V and 7 bases from J, with 13 bases between.

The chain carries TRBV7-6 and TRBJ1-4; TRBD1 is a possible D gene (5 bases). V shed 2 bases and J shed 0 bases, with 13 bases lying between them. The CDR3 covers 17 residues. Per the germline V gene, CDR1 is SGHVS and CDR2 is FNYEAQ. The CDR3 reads CASSLNRQGPTNEKLFF. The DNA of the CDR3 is TGTGCCAGCAGCTTAAATCGGCAGGGACCAACTAATGAAAAACTGTTTTTT.

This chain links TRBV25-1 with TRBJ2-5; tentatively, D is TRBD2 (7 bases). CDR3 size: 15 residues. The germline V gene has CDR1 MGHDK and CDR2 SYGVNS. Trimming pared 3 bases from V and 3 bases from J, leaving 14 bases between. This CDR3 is CASSDPRGAEETQYF. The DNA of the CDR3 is TGTGCCAGCAGTGACCCTCGGGGGGCCGAAGAGACCCAGTACTTC.

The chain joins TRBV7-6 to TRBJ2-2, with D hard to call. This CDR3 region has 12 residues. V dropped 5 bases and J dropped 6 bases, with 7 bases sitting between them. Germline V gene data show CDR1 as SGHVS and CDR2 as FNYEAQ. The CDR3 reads CASSPTSGELFF. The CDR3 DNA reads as TGTGCCAGCAGCCCCACATCCGGGGAGCTGTTTTTT.

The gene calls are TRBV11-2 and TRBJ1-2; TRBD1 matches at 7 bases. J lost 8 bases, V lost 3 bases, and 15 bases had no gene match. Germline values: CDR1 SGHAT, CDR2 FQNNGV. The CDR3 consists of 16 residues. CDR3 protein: CASSLATGATPAGYTF. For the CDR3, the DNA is TGTGCCAGCAGCTTGGCAACAGGGGCCACCCCTGCGGGCTACACCTTC. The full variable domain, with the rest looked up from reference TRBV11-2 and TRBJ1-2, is EAGVAQSPRYKIIEKRQSVAFWCNPISGHATLYWYQQILGQGPKLLIQFQNNGVVDDSQLPKDRFSAERLKGVDSTLKIQPAKLEDSAVYLCASSLATGATPAGYTFGSGTRLTVV.

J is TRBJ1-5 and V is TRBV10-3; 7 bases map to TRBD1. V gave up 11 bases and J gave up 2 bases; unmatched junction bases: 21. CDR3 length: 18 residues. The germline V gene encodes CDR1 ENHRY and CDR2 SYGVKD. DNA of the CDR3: TGTGCCTCAAGCGGAACCGGGACAGAATTTAGGGGCAATCAGCCCCAGCATTTT. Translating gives CASSGTGTEFRGNQPQHF.

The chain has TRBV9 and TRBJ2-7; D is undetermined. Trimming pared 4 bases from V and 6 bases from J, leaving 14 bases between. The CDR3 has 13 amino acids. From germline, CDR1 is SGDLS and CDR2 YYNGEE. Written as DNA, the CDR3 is TGTGCCAGCAGCCCTCGGGCCGACCCCGAGCAGTACTTC. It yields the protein CASSPRADPEQYF.

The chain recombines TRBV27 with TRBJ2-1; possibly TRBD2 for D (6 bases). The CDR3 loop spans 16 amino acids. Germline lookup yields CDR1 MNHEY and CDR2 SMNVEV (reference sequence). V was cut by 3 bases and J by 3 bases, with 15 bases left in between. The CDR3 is CASSFSGGEYYNEQFF. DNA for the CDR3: TGTGCCAGCAGTTTTTCCGGCGGGGAATACTACAATGAGCAGTTCTTC.

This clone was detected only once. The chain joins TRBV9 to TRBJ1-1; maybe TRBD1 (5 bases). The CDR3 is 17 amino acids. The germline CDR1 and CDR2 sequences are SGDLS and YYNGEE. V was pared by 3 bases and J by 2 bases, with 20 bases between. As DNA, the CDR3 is TGTGCCAGCAGCGAAAATCCTGGTTGGGGCCTCAACACTGAAGCTTTCTTT. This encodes CASSENPGWGLNTEAFF.

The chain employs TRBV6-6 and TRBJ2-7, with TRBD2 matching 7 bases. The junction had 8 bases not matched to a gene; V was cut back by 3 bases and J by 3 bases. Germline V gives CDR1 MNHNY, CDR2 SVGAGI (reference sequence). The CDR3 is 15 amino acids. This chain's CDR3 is CASSYESGGSYEQYF. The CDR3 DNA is TGTGCCAGCAGTTATGAGTCCGGGGGGAGCTACGAGCAGTACTTC.